One T cell receptor (beta chain) is described in this entry. Produced via immunoSEQ multiplex PCR; TCRdb's table is partial and in-frame only. This sample has 100,000 or so clones, with around 92% found just once. The sample belongs to a study of T cell changes during pregnancy in multiple sclerosis. This CDR3 contains 14 residues. The germline V gene has CDR1 MGHRA and CDR2 YSYEKL. Trimming cost V 1 base and J 7 bases, with 13 bases left between them. The sample in question was peripheral blood, obtained in the second trimester of pregnancy. The chain recombines TRBV4-1 with TRBJ2-5, with D maybe TRBD1 (6 bases). The sequence derives from a female donor with multiple sclerosis, enrolled in a pregnancy study. The DNA of the CDR3 is TGCGCCAGCAGCCAAGTAGGGGGTGGAGGGACCCAGTACTTC. Protein: CASSQVGGGGTQYF.